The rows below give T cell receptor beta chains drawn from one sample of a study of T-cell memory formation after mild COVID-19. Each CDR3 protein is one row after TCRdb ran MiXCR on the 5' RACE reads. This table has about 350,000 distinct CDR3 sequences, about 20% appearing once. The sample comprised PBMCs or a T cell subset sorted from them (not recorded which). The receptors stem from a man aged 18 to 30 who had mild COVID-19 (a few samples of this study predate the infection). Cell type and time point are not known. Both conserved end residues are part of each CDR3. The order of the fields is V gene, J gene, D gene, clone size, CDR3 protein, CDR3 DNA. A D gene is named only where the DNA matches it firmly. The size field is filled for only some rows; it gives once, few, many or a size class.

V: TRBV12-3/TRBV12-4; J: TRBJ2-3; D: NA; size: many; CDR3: CASSRGLSTDTQYF; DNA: TGTGCCAGCAGCCGCGGACTATCCACAGATACGCAGTATTTT
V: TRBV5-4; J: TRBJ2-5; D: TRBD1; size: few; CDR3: CASSTDRGETQYF; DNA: TGTGCCAGCAGCACTGACAGGGGGGAGACCCAGTACTTC
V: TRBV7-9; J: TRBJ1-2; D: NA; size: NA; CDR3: CASSPPFLSDGYTF; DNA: TGTGCCAGCAGCCCGCCGTTTCTCAGCGATGGCTACACCTTC
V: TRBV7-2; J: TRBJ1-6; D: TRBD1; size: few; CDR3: CASSLSQGAVSPLHF; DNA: TGTGCCAGCAGCTTATCCCAGGGGGCGGTTTCACCCCTCCACTTT
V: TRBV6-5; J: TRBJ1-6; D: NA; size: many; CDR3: CASTFLWGNNSPLHF; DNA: TGTGCCAGCACCTTTTTGTGGGGAAATAATTCACCCCTCCACTTT
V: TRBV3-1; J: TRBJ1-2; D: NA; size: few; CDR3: CASSLGEAYGYTF; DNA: TGTGCCAGCAGCCTCGGGGAGGCCTATGGCTACACCTTC
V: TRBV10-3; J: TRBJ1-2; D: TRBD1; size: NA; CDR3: CAISEIQGDVLYGYTF; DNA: TGTGCCATCAGTGAAATCCAGGGGGACGTCCTCTATGGCTACACCTTC
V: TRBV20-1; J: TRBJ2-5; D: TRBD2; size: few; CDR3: CSARLPSSGGETQYF; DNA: TGCAGTGCTAGATTACCCTCTAGCGGGGGAGAGACCCAGTACTTC
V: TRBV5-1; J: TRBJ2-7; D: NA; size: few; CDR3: CASSLVVFPAAYEQYF; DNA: TGCGCCAGCAGCTTGGTGGTATTTCCGGCAGCCTACGAGCAGTACTTC
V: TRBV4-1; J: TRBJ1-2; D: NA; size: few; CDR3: CASSQPGIIYGYTF; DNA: TGCGCCAGCAGCCAACCGGGGATTATTTATGGCTACACCTTC
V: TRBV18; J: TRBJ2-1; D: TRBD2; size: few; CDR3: CASSLTSGGPNEQFF; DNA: TGTGCCAGCTCACTTACTAGCGGGGGACCGAATGAGCAGTTCTTC
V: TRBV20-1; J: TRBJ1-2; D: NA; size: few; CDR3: CSAPQPAWDGYTF; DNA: TGCAGTGCCCCTCAACCCGCCTGGGATGGCTACACCTTC
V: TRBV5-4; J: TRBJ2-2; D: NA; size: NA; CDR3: CASSLDRSHAGELFF; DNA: TGTGCCAGCAGCTTAGACCGATCCCACGCCGGGGAGCTGTTTTTT
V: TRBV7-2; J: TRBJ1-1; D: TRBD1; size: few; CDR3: CASSLARGGAEAFF; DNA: TGTGCCAGCAGCTTAGCCAGGGGGGGGGCTGAAGCTTTCTTT
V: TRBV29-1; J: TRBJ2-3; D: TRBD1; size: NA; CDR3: CSVGPRQGADTQYF; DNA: TGCAGCGTTGGGCCGCGACAGGGGGCAGATACGCAGTATTTT
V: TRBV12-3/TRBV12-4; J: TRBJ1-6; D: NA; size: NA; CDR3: CASRPENSPLHF; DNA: TGTGCCAGCAGGCCAGAGAATTCACCCCTCCACTTT
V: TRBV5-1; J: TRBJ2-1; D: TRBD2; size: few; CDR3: CASSPTSGDVIQQFF; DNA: TGCGCCAGCAGCCCGACTAGCGGGGACGTTATTCAGCAGTTCTTC
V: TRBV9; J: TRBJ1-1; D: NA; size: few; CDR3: CASSVAPGTEAFF; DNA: TGTGCCAGCAGCGTAGCTCCAGGGACTGAAGCTTTCTTT
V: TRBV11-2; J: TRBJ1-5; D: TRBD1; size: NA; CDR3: CASSIGGQSNQPQHF; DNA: TGTGCCAGCAGCATAGGGGGACAGAGCAATCAGCCCCAGCATTTT
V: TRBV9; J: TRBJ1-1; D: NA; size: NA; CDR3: CASSVAGGNTEAFF; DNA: TGTGCCAGCAGCGTAGCTGGCGGGAACACTGAAGCTTTCTTT
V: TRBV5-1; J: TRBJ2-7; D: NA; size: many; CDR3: CASSREPYEQYF; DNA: TGCGCCAGCAGCCGTGAACCCTACGAGCAGTACTTC
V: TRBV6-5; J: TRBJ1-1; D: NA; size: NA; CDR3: CASSYSATLATEAFF; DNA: TGTGCCAGCAGTTACTCGGCAACCCTGGCCACTGAAGCTTTCTTT
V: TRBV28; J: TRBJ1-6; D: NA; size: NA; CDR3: CASRPWSLENSPLHF; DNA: TGTGCCAGCAGACCTTGGTCCCTGGAAAATTCACCCCTCCACTTT
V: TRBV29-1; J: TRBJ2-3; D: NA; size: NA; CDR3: CSVARGPDTQYF; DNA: TGCAGCGTTGCTAGGGGACCAGATACGCAGTATTTT
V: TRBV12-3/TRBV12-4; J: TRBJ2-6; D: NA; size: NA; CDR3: CASSLSRVLTF; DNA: TGTGCCAGCAGTTTATCTCGCGTCCTGACTTTC
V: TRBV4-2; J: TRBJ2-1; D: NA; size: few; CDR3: CASSQGPGGNEQFF; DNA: TGTGCCAGCAGCCAAGGGCCAGGGGGGAATGAGCAGTTCTTC
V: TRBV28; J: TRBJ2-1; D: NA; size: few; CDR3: CASSLGPRTSYNEQFF; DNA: TGTGCCAGCAGTTTAGGCCCCCGGACCTCCTACAATGAGCAGTTCTTC
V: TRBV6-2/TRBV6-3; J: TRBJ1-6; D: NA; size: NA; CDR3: CASSTGTSSPLHF; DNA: TGTGCCAGCAGCACCGGGACAAGTTCACCCCTCCACTTT
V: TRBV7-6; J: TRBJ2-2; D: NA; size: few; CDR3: CASSLFGEDTGELFF; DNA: TGTGCCAGCAGCTTATTTGGAGAAGACACCGGGGAGCTGTTTTTT
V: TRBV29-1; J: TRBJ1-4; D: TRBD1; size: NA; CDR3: CSVGRTGGANEKLFF; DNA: TGCAGCGTCGGCAGGACAGGGGGCGCTAATGAAAAACTGTTTTTT
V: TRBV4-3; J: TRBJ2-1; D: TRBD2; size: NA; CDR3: CASSQDGTGGLNEQFF; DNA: TGCGCCAGCAGCCAAGATGGGACGGGGGGACTAAATGAGCAGTTCTTC
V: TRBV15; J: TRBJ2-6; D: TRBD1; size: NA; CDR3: CATGQGGSGANVLTF; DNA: TGTGCCACCGGACAGGGGGGTTCTGGGGCCAACGTCCTGACTTTC
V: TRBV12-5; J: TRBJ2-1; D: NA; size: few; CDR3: CASGGRRGQENEQFF; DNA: TGTGCTAGTGGTGGACGACGGGGCCAGGAAAATGAGCAGTTCTTC
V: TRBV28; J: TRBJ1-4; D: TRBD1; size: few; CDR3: CASRRQGDEKLFF; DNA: TGTGCCAGCAGGAGACAGGGGGATGAAAAACTGTTTTTT
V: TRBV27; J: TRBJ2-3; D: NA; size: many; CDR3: CASSLLGGTSTDTQYF; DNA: TGTGCCAGCAGTTTACTAGGCGGAACTAGCACAGATACGCAGTATTTT
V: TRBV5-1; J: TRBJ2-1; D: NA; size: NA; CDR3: CASSIPTGRVSPFF; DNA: TGCGCCAGCAGCATTCCGACAGGGAGGGTGAGCCCGTTCTTC
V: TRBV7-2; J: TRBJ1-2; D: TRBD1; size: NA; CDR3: CASSLTGTAFYGYTF; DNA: TGTGCCAGCAGTCTAACCGGGACAGCTTTCTATGGCTACACCTTC
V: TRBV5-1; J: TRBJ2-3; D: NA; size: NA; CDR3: CASSLRQSPTDTQYF; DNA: TGCGCCAGCAGCTTGAGGCAGTCCCCCACAGATACGCAGTATTTT
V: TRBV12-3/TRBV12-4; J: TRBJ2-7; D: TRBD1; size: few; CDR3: CASSSQTGSYEQYF; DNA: TGTGCCAGCAGTTCCCAGACAGGGTCCTACGAGCAGTACTTC
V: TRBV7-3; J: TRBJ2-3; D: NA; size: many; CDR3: CASSLNRDTQYF; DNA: TGTGCCAGCAGCTTGAATAGGGATACGCAGTATTTT
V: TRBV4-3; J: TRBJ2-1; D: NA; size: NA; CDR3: CASSQEAVYNEQFF; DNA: TGCGCCAGCAGCCAAGAGGCTGTTTACAATGAGCAGTTCTTC
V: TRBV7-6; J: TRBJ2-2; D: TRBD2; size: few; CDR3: CASSLGLRSGLALTGELFF; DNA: TGTGCCAGCAGCTTAGGGTTAAGGTCGGGACTAGCGCTCACCGGGGAGCTGTTTTTT
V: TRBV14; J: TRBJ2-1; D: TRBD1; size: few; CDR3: CASSQDTPRTGTYNEQFF; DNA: TGTGCCAGCAGCCAAGATACCCCACGGACAGGGACATACAATGAGCAGTTCTTC
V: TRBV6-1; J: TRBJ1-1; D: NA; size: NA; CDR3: CASSEYTGLDTEAFF; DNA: TGTGCCAGCAGCGAATACACAGGGCTCGACACTGAAGCTTTCTTT
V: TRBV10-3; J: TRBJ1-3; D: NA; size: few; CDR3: CAMGTGLTIYF; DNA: TGTGCCATGGGAACAGGGCTCACCATATATTTT
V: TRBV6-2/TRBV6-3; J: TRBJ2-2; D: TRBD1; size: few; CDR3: CASGAQGAPSGELFF; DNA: TGTGCCAGCGGGGCCCAGGGGGCCCCATCCGGGGAGCTGTTTTTT
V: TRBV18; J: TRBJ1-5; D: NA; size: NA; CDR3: CASSPSGDQPQHF; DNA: TGTGCCAGCTCACCTTCGGGGGATCAGCCCCAGCATTTT
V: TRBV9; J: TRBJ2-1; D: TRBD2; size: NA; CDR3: CASSPIPAGGYGYNEQFF; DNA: TGTGCCAGCAGCCCGATACCAGCGGGGGGGTATGGGTACAATGAGCAGTTCTTC
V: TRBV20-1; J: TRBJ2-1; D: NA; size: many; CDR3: CSATFFSGLHNEQFF; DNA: TGCAGTGCCACCTTTTTCTCGGGACTTCACAATGAGCAGTTCTTC
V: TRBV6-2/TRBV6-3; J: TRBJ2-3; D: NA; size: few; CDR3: CASSYSTNGLDSTDTQYF; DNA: TGTGCCAGCAGTTACTCGACGAACGGGCTGGACAGCACAGATACGCAGTATTTT
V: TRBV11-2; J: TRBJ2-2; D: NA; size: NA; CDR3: CASSLRGAGTGELFF; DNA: TGTGCCAGCAGCTTGAGGGGGGCGGGCACCGGGGAGCTGTTTTTT
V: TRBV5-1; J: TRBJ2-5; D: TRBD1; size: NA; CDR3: CASSLGTGAGETQYF; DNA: TGCGCCAGCAGCTTGGGTACAGGGGCGGGAGAGACCCAGTACTTC
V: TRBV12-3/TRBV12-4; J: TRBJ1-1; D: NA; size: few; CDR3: CASSFSQVVLTEAFF; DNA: TGTGCCAGCAGTTTTTCCCAGGTCGTTTTAACTGAAGCTTTCTTT
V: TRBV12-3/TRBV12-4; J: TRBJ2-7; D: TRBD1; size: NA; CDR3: CASSLVRGREQYF; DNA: TGTGCCAGCAGTTTGGTCAGGGGGCGAGAGCAGTACTTC